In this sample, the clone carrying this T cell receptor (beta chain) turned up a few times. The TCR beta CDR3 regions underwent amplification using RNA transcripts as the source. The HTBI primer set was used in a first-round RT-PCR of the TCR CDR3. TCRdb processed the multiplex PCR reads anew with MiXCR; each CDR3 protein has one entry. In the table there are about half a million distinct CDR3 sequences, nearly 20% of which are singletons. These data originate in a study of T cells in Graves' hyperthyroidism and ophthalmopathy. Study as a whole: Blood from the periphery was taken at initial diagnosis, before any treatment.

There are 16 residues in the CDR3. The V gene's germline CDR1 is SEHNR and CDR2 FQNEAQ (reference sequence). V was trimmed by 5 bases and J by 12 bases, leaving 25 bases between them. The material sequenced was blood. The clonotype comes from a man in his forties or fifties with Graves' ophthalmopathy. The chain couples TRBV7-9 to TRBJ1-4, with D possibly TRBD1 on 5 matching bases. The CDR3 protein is CASSRTGTAWGGELFF. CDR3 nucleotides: TGTGCCAGCAGCCGTACCGGGACCGCTTGGGGAGGTGAACTGTTTTTT.